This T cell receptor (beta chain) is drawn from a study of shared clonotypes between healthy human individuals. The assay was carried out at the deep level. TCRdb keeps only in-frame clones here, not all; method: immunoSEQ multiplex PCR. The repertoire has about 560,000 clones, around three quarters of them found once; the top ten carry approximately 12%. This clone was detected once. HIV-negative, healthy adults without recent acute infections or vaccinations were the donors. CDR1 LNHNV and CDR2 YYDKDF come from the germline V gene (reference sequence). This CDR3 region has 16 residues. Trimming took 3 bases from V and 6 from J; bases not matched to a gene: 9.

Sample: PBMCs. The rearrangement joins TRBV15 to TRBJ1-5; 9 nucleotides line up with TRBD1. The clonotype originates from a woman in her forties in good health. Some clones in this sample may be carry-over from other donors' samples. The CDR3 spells CATSSPGQGVGQPQHF. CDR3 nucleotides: TGTGCCACCAGCAGCCCGGGACAGGGAGTAGGTCAGCCCCAGCATTTT.